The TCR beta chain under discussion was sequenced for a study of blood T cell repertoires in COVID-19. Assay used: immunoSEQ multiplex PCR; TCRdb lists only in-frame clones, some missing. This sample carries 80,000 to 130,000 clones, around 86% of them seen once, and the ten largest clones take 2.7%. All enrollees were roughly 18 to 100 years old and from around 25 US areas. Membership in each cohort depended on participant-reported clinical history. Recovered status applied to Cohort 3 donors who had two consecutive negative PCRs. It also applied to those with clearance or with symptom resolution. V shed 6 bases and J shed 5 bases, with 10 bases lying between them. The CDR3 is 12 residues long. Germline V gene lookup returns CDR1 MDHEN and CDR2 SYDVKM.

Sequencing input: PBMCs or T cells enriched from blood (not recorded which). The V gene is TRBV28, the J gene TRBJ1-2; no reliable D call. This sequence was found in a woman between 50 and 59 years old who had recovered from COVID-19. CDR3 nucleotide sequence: TGTGCCAGCAGCCTGCAGTCTTATGGCTACACCTTC. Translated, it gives CASSLQSYGYTF.